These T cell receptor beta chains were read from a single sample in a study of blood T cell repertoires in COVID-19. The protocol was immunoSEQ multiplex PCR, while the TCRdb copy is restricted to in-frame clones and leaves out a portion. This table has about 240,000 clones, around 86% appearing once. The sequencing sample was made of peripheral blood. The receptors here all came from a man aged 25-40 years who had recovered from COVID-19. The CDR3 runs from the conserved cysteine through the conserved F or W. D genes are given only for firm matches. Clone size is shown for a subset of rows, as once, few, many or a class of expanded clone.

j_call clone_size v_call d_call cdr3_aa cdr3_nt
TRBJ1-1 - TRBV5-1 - CASSLALANTEAFF TGCGCCAGCAGCTTGGCCCTAGCGAACACTGAAGCTTTCTTT
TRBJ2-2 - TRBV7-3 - CASTSNGGELFF TGTGCCAGCACCTCGAACGGCGGGGAGCTGTTTTTT
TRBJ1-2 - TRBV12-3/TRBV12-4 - CASSSRGNGYTF TGTGCCAGCAGTTCGCGGGGGAACGGCTACACCTTC
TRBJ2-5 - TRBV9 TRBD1 CASSVGTGRTRETQYF TGTGCCAGCAGCGTTGGGACAGGGAGGACCAGAGAGACCCAGTACTTC
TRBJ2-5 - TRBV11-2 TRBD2 CASSLVRGRQTQYF TGTGCCAGCAGCTTAGTGCGGGGGAGGCAGACCCAGTACTTC
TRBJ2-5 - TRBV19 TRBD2 CASSMSGTSGEETQYF TGTGCCAGTAGTATGTCCGGGACTAGCGGGGAAGAGACCCAGTACTTC
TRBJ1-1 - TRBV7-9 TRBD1 CASSSSPSTGVDTEAFF TGTGCCAGCAGCTCATCTCCTTCGACAGGGGTGGATACTGAAGCTTTCTTT
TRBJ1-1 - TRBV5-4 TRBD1 CASSFKTGAPSEAFF TGTGCCAGCAGCTTTAAAACAGGGGCGCCGTCTGAAGCTTTCTTT
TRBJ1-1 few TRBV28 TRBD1 CASRRDRADTEAFF TGTGCCAGCAGGCGGGACAGGGCGGACACTGAAGCTTTCTTT
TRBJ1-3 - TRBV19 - CASSISQISGNTIYF TGTGCCAGTAGTATCTCACAGATTTCCGGAAACACCATATATTTT
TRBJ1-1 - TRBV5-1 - CASSFLYGAEAFF TGCGCCAGCAGCTTTTTATACGGGGCTGAAGCTTTCTTT
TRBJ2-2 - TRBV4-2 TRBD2 CASSPTGLAGGQVTGELFF TGTGCCAGCAGCCCGACCGGACTAGCGGGGGGCCAGGTAACCGGGGAGCTGTTTTTT
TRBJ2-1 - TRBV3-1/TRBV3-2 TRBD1 CASSQSGDRAREQFF TGTGCCAGCAGCCAATCCGGGGACAGGGCGCGTGAGCAGTTCTTC
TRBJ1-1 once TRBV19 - CASSIGGGFGEAFF TGTGCCAGTAGTATAGGCGGGGGTTTCGGTGAAGCTTTCTTT
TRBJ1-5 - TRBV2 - CASSGQGRDQPQHF TGTGCCAGCAGTGGGCAGGGGCGCGATCAGCCCCAGCATTTT
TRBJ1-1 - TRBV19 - CASRGGGRNTEAFF TGTGCCAGTAGGGGTGGCGGGAGGAACACTGAAGCTTTCTTT
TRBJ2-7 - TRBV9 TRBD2 CASSTSSLAREQYF TGTGCCAGCAGCACATCGTCACTAGCGCGGGAGCAGTACTTC
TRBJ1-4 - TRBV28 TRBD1 CASSLKWTGLGVGNEKLFF TGTGCCAGCAGTCTAAAATGGACAGGGCTCGGTGTGGGTAATGAAAAACTGTTTTTT
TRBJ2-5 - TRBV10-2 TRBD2 CASSGTSGGPAETQYF TGCGCCAGCAGCGGGACTAGCGGGGGCCCCGCAGAGACCCAGTACTTC
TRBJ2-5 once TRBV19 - CASSIVGVLETQYF TGTGCCAGTAGTATAGTCGGGGTGTTGGAGACCCAGTACTTC
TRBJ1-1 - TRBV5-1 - CASSLGAGGQVNTEAFF TGCGCCAGCAGCTTGGGTGCCGGTGGTCAGGTGAACACTGAAGCTTTCTTT
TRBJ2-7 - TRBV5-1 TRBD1 CASSPTQGRSYEQYF TGCGCCAGCAGCCCAACACAGGGGCGGTCCTACGAGCAGTACTTC
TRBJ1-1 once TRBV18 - CASSPGQNTEAFF TGTGCCAGCTCACCGGGACAGAACACTGAAGCTTTCTTT
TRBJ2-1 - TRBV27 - CASSLDSYNEQFF TGTGCCAGCAGTCTGGACAGTTACAATGAGCAGTTCTTC
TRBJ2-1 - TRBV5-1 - CASSQGGTEQFF TGCGCCAGTTCCCAGGGGGGAACTGAGCAGTTCTTC
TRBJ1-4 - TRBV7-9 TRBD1 CASSLGDRATNEKLFF TGTGCCAGCAGCTTAGGGGACAGAGCAACTAATGAAAAACTGTTTTTT
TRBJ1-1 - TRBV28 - CASSIYTEAFF TGTGCCAGCAGTATCTACACTGAAGCTTTCTTT
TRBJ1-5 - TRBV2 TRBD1 CASSLPNPGTGRWQPQHF TGTGCCAGCAGTCTTCCCAACCCCGGGACAGGGAGGTGGCAGCCCCAGCATTTT
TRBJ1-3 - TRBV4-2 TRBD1 CASSRMPGQGDTIYF TGTGCCAGCAGCCGCATGCCGGGACAGGGAGACACCATATATTTT
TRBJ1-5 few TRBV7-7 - CASSLGANQPQHF TGTGCCAGCAGCTTAGGGGCCAATCAGCCCCAGCATTTT
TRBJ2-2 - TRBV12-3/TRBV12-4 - CASRASAGELFF TGTGCCAGCAGGGCTAGCGCCGGGGAGCTGTTTTTT
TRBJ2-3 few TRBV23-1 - CASSQSRGPLRRGWADTQYF TGCGCCAGCAGTCAATCTCGGGGCCCCCTTAGGAGGGGATGGGCAGATACGCAGTATTTT
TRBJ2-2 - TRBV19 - CASTTGQLANTGELFF TGTGCCAGTACCACCGGACAGTTAGCGAACACCGGGGAGCTGTTTTTT
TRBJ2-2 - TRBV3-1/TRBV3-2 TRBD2 CASSLSGGTNTGELFF TGTGCCAGCAGCCTTAGCGGGGGAACGAACACCGGGGAGCTGTTTTTT
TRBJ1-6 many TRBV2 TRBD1 CAGSTGGESPLHF TGTGCCGGTTCCACAGGGGGCGAATCACCCCTCCACTTT
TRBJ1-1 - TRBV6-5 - CATLGGPANEAFF TGTGCCACCCTGGGAGGGCCAGCAAATGAAGCTTTCTTT
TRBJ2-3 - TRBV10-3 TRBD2 CAISESSGGSTDTQYF TGTGCCATCAGTGAGTCTAGCGGGGGATCGACAGATACGCAGTATTTT
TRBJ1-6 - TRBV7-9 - CASSHYASVLWNSPLHF TGTGCCAGCAGCCACTATGCCTCGGTCTTATGGAATTCACCCCTCCACTTT
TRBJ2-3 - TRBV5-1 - CASSRAGYTDTQYF TGCGCCAGCAGCAGGGCAGGGTATACAGATACGCAGTATTTT
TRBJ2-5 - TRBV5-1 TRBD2 CASSLDLAGGAQETQYF TGCGCCAGCAGCTTGGATCTAGCGGGGGGAGCCCAAGAGACCCAGTACTTC
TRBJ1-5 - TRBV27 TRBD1 CASSSRGLSQPQHF TGTGCCAGCAGTTCCAGGGGGCTCAGTCAGCCCCAGCATTTT
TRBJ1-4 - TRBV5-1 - CASSPGSGEKLFF TGCGCCAGCAGCCCGGGGTCCGGTGAAAAACTGTTTTTT
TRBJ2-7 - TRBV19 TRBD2 CASSTGGSSYEQYF TGTGCCAGTAGTACCGGCGGGAGCTCCTACGAGCAGTACTTC
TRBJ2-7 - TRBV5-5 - CASSLVRTNEQYF TGTGCCAGCAGCTTGGTAAGGACAAACGAGCAGTACTTC
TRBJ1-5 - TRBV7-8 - CASSLTAYSNQPQHF TGTGCCAGCAGCCTAACAGCCTATAGCAATCAGCCCCAGCATTTT
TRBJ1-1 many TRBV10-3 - CAISEETLRRTEAFF TGTGCCATCAGTGAGGAGACTTTGAGGAGGACTGAAGCTTTCTTT
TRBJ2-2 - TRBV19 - CASSRDTHTGELFF TGTGCCAGTAGTCGGGACACTCACACCGGGGAGCTGTTTTTT
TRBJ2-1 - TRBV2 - CASSALGSSYNEQFF TGTGCCAGCAGTGCACTGGGGAGCTCCTACAATGAGCAGTTCTTC
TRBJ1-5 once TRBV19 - CATKREGVGNQPQHF TGTGCCACCAAAAGAGAGGGAGTGGGCAATCAGCCCCAGCATTTT
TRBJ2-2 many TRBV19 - CASSIDRGVGELFF TGTGCCAGTAGTATTGACCGAGGTGTCGGGGAGCTGTTTTTT